The 28 T cell receptor beta chains given below trace back to one sample, sequenced in a study of shared clonotypes between healthy human individuals. The data were produced by immunoSEQ multiplex PCR, yet TCRdb's version contains in-frame clones alone and is incomplete. The table shows some 530,000 clones, with more than 75% occurring only once. Source material: PBMCs. The receptor source for this set is a woman aged 40 to 55 in good health. Some clones in this sample may be carry-over from other donors' samples.

This clone was observed a few times. V and J are TRBV5-1 and TRBJ2-7, with TRBD2 identical over 7 bases. Germline trimming cut 2 bases from V and 3 bases from J; bases unmatched to any gene: 14. Germline lookup yields CDR1 SGHRS and CDR2 YFSETQ. This CDR3 spans 17 amino acids. CDR3 coding DNA: TGCGCCAGCAGCTTAATATGGGTTGCGGGAGCGGTCTACGAGCAGTACTTC. Translated, it gives CASSLIWVAGAVYEQYF.

V gene TRBV7-8 combines with J gene TRBJ2-1; TRBD2 is a possible D gene (6 bases). Germline CDR1 and CDR2: SGHVS and FQNEAQ. This CDR3 comprises 13 residues. Trimming shortened V by 4 bases and J by 12 bases, and 16 bases separated the two germline ends. The CDR3 loop is CASSSGPNGGQFF. CDR3 bases: TGTGCCAGCAGCTCGGGACCAAACGGGGGGCAGTTCTTC.

V gene TRBV5-5 combines with J gene TRBJ1-1; D is unresolved. CDR1 is SGHKS and CDR2 is YYEKEE in the germline V gene (reference sequence). The V end lost 0 bases, the J end lost 11 bases, and 11 bases lay between the germline ends. The length of the CDR3 is 12 residues. Here the CDR3 DNA reads TGTGCCAGCAGCTTGGACAGTTACGTTGCTTTCTTT. It encodes CASSLDSYVAFF. Full variable domain (remainder filled in from reference TRBV5-5 and TRBJ1-1): DAGVTQSPTHLIKTRGQQVTLRCSPISGHKSVSWYQQVLGQGPQFIFQYYEKEERGRGNFPDRFSARQFPNYSSELNVNALLLGDSALYLCASSLDSYVAFFGQGTRLTVV.

The chain combines TRBV5-4 with TRBJ1-2; no clear D gene. The CDR3 has 15 residues. Looked up from germline, CDR1 is SGHNT and CDR2 is YYREEE (reference sequence). The germline V and J ends were trimmed by 4 bases and 1 base, with 14 bases remaining between them. CDR3 coding DNA: TGTGCCAGCAGCCCCCAGGAGGGAAATAACTATGGCTACACCTTC. It encodes CASSPQEGNNYGYTF.

This clone was detected only a few times. The CDR3 DNA is TGTGCCAGCAGCCAAGACCCAGGACAGGGTCCGAGCACAGATACGCAGTATTTT. The encoded protein is CASSQDPGQGPSTDTQYF. This chain joins TRBV4-2 and TRBJ2-3; 8 bases agree with TRBD1. The ends lost 0 bases at V and 0 bases at J; junction bases unmatched: 8. Germline CDR1 reads LGHNA; CDR2 reads YNFKEQ. This CDR3 region has 18 residues.

This clone was counted only a few times. Other nucleotide sequences in the sample specify the same CDR3. The chain couples TRBV2 to TRBJ2-7, with D possibly TRBD2 on 6 matching bases. This CDR3 comprises 12 residues. Germline V lookup: CDR1 SNHLY, CDR2 FYNNEI. V shed 4 bases and J shed 7 bases, with 11 bases lying between them. The CDR3 sequence is CASSAGAGEQYF. CDR3 nucleotide sequence: TGTGCCAGCAGTGCCGGGGCGGGAGAGCAGTACTTC.

The chain uses TRBV28 and TRBJ2-3; D is ambiguous. CDR3 length: 13 amino acids. V was pared by 8 bases and J by 3 bases, with 12 bases between. Germline V lookup: CDR1 MDHEN, CDR2 SYDVKM. CDR3 sequence (DNA): TGTGCCAGCCTTAGACCTGGGACAGATACGCAGTATTTT. It encodes CASLRPGTDTQYF. Based on the CDR3 plus reference TRBV28 and TRBJ2-3, the full variable domain is DVKVTQSSRYLVKRTGEKVFLECVQDMDHENMFWYRQDPGLGLRLIYFSYDVKMKEKGDIPEGYSVSREKKERFSLILESASTNQTSMYLCASLRPGTDTQYFGPGTRLTVL.

Comment on this clone: This likely stems from a read error, as it lies one base from a far larger clone. The genes are TRBV7-2 and TRBJ1-4, with 7 bases identical to TRBD1. V shed 8 bases, J shed 1 base, and the junction held 7 bases outside the gene matches. Germline V gene lookup returns CDR1 SGHTA and CDR2 FQGNSA. This CDR3 has 15 residues. The CDR3 DNA is TGTGCCAGCGGCTCAGGGGGGGAAACTAATGAAAAACTGTTTTTT. It translates to CASGSGGETNEKLFF.

The V and J genes are TRBV6-5 and TRBJ2-5; D is unclear. The V gene lost 4 bases and the J gene lost 7 bases, with 19 bases spanning the gap. The CDR3 contains 15 residues. In germline, CDR1 is MNHEY, CDR2 SVGAGI. CDR3 in amino acids: CASSSFTEPTGTQYF. The CDR3 DNA follows: TGTGCCAGCAGTTCTTTTACGGAACCGACGGGGACCCAGTACTTC.

The sample holds a few counts of this clone. V usage is TRBV6-5 and J usage is TRBJ2-5; D is unresolved. The V end lost 2 bases, the J end lost 3 bases, and 4 bases lay between the germline ends. The CDR3 contains 12 residues. CDR1 is MNHEY and CDR2 is SVGAGI in the germline V gene. DNA for the CDR3: TGTGCCAGCAGTTACCCGAAAGAGACCCAGTACTTC. It yields the protein CASSYPKETQYF.

V gene TRBV6-6 combines with J gene TRBJ1-2; D not certain. The CDR3 runs to 11 residues. Trimming shortened V by 5 bases and J by 7 bases, and 8 bases separated the two germline ends. Germline values: CDR1 MNHNY, CDR2 SVGAGI (reference sequence). The CDR3 loop reads CASSPAGGYTF. DNA of the CDR3: TGTGCCAGCAGTCCCGCCGGTGGCTACACCTTC.

The V gene is TRBV12-2, the J gene TRBJ1-4; the DNA was not compared with TRBD1, the D call given in the table. TRBV12-2 is reported as a pseudogene. The CDR3 runs 17 residues. Here the CDR3 reads CASRLAAIGTDNEKLFF. The CDR3 nucleotides are TGTGCAAGTCGCTTAGCTGCCATCGGGACAGATAATGAAAAACTGTTTTTT.

The V gene is TRBV29-1, the J gene TRBJ2-3; 7 nucleotides align to TRBD1. Germline loops: CDR1 SQVTM, CDR2 ANQGSEA. The length of the CDR3 is 13 residues. Trimming took 7 bases from V and 4 from J; bases not matched to a gene: 8. The DNA of the CDR3 is TGCAGCGCATCCGACAGGGTGGCAGATACGCAGTATTTT. Amino acid sequence: CSASDRVADTQYF.

The rearrangement uses TRBV14 and TRBJ2-2; TRBD2 might be the D (6 bases). V was pared by 5 bases and J by 8 bases, with 12 bases between. Per germline, CDR1 SGHDN and CDR2 FVKESK. CDR3 length: 13 amino acids. The CDR3 nucleotides are TGTGCCAGCAGCTACCTCCGGGGGGGGGAGCTGTTTTTT. This gives the protein CASSYLRGGELFF.

This clone was observed a few times. CDR3 sequence: CASSGGQRVTEAFF. The CDR3 DNA sequence: TGTGCCAGCAGTGGGGGACAGCGTGTCACTGAAGCTTTCTTT. The chain combines TRBV9 with TRBJ1-1; 7 bases align to TRBD1. Germline CDR1 reads SGDLS; CDR2 reads YYNGEE. The CDR3 runs to 14 residues. V gave up 5 bases and J gave up 4 bases; unmatched junction bases: 8.

The chain is built from TRBV7-9 and TRBJ1-3, with D possibly being TRBD1 (6 bases). This CDR3 contains 18 residues. The germline CDR1 and CDR2 sequences are SEHNR and FQNEAQ (reference sequence). V lost 0 bases, J lost 0 bases, and 15 bases lay in between. The CDR3 loop is CASSLAFMSGASGNTIYF. CDR3 sequence (DNA): TGTGCCAGCAGCTTAGCGTTTATGTCGGGGGCCTCTGGAAACACCATATATTTT. The whole variable domain, filled in from reference TRBV7-9 and TRBJ1-3, reads DTGVSQNPRHKITKRGQNVTFRCDPISEHNRLYWYRQTLGQGPEFLTYFQNEAQLEKSRLLSDRFSAERPKGSFSTLEIQRTEQGDSAMYLCASSLAFMSGASGNTIYFGEGSWLTVV.

The CDR3 nucleotides are TGTGCCTGGAGTAAGGGTGGCGAGCAGTACTTC. Translating it yields CAWSKGGEQYF. This rearrangement joins TRBV30 to TRBJ2-7; D uncertain. The CDR3 loop spans 11 amino acids. Germline V CDR1 and CDR2: GTSNPN, SVGIG (reference sequence). V was clipped by 2 bases and J by 6 bases, with 8 bases between them.

With respect to this clone: This likely reflects a read error, since a far larger clone is one base away. The CDR3 end shows no conserved phenylalanine or tryptophan, and so a read error is likely. This rearrangement joins TRBV6-1 to TRBJ1-3; TRBD1 aligns across 10 bases. Germline CDR1 is MNHNS and CDR2 is SASEGT. The CDR3 spans 15 residues. The J segment lost 4 bases and the V segment lost 6 bases, leaving 6 bases of the junction unmatched. The CDR3 spells CASSLTGGKGNTIYL. The CDR3 nucleotides read TGTGCCAGCAGCTTGACAGGGGGCAAAGGAAACACCATATATCTT.

The CDR3 DNA follows: TGTGCCAGCAGCCGAGACAGCTCGAACACCGGGGAGCTGTTTTTT. Protein product: CASSRDSSNTGELFF. V is TRBV7-2 and J is TRBJ2-2; a possible D gene is TRBD1 (5 bases). The V end was cut by 5 bases, the J end by 0 bases, with 10 bases between. The V gene's germline CDR1 is SGHTA and CDR2 FQGNSA. The CDR3 is made up of 15 amino acids.

This clone was seen once. In nucleotides, the CDR3 is TGTGCCAGCAGTAAAGGGTTACTAGCGGGAGTATTGAACAATGAGCAGTTCTTC. This sequence encodes CASSKGLLAGVLNNEQFF. The J gene is TRBJ2-1, the V gene TRBV7-9; 11 bases line up with TRBD2. The trim removed 6 bases at V and 5 bases at J, leaving 15 bases unmatched. Germline-derived CDR1 and CDR2 are SEHNR and FQNEAQ (reference sequence). This CDR3 is 18 amino acids long.

The gene calls are TRBV2 and TRBJ2-1; perhaps TRBD2 as D (6 bases). This CDR3 contains 16 residues. Trimming shortened V by 3 bases and J by 6 bases, and 18 bases separated the two germline ends. The germline gives CDR1 SNHLY, CDR2 FYNNEI. The CDR3 is CASSDPGTGTGNEQFF. The CDR3 DNA sequence: TGTGCCAGCAGTGACCCCGGGACTGGGACGGGCAATGAGCAGTTCTTC.

This chain links TRBV29-1 with TRBJ1-2; unclear D gene. Trimming pared 0 bases from V and 4 bases from J, leaving 12 bases between. The V gene's germline CDR1 is SQVTM and CDR2 ANQGSEA. The CDR3 totals 14 residues. CDR3 nucleotides: TGCAGCGTTGAAGAAGGTAGGAGACTCTATGGCTACACCTTC. Its protein product is CSVEEGRRLYGYTF.

V and J are TRBV6-5 and TRBJ2-6, with D uncertain. The germline V and J ends were trimmed by 6 bases and 4 bases, with 7 bases remaining between them. CDR3 length: 13 residues. Germline lookup yields CDR1 MNHEY and CDR2 SVGAGI. The DNA of the CDR3 is TGTGCCAGCAGCCCCCCCGGGGCCAACGTCCTGACTTTC. It specifies CASSPPGANVLTF.

Turning to this clone: One end of the junction is discordant with germline, which a read error may explain. The rearrangement links TRBV2 to TRBJ2-5; D is uncertain. CDR1 and CDR2 from the germline V gene are SNHLY and FYNNEI. The CDR3 extends over 13 amino acids. The CDR3 here is CASSEYPWAPGDF. In nucleotides, the CDR3 is TGTGCCAGCAGTGAATACCCCTGGGCCCCCGGCGACTTC. The whole variable domain, filled in from reference TRBV2 and TRBJ2-5, reads EPEVTQTPSHQVTQMGQEVILRCVPISNHLYFYWYRQILGQKVEFLVSFYNNEISEKSEIFDDQFSVERPDGSNFTLKIRSTKLEDSAMYFCASSEYPWAPGDFGPGTRLLVL.

This clone was recorded only once. The rearrangement uses TRBV4-3 and TRBJ1-1; no definite D call. The CDR3 covers 13 residues. The germline V gene encodes CDR1 LGHNA and CDR2 YSLEER. V lost 1 base to trimming and J lost 4 bases, with 7 bases between them. The CDR3 loop is CASSQVRTTEAFF. The CDR3 DNA sequence: TGCGCCAGCAGCCAAGTCCGAACCACTGAAGCTTTCTTT.

This clone was counted only a few times. The V call is TRBV4-2, the J call TRBJ2-1; tentative D call: TRBD2 (5 bases). Germline CDR1 LGHNA, CDR2 YNFKEQ. The CDR3 loop spans 14 amino acids. The V gene lost 1 base and the J gene lost 2 bases, with 6 bases spanning the gap. The CDR3 here is CASSQAGTYNEQFF. Written as DNA, the CDR3 is TGTGCCAGCAGCCAAGCGGGAACCTACAATGAGCAGTTCTTC.

The rearrangement uses TRBV18 and TRBJ1-5, with D possibly TRBD1 on 5 matching bases. In germline, CDR1 is KGHSH, CDR2 LQKENI. This CDR3 has 19 residues. The V gene lost 2 bases and the J gene lost 2 bases, with 22 bases spanning the gap. Here the CDR3 reads CASSPGRVKTQDGNQPQHF. In DNA, the CDR3 is TGTGCCAGCTCACCAGGTAGGGTCAAGACACAGGACGGCAATCAGCCCCAGCATTTT.

The chain employs TRBV2 and TRBJ1-3; D is unclear. Germline V lookup: CDR1 SNHLY, CDR2 FYNNEI. This CDR3 has 15 amino acids. The V end was cut by 10 bases, the J end by 0 bases, with 16 bases between. CDR3 loop: CATWGAEPSGNTIYF. CDR3 DNA sequence: TGTGCCACCTGGGGTGCGGAACCCTCTGGAAACACCATATATTTT.